These T cell receptor beta chains were read from a single sample in a study of T cell responses to AZD1222 COVID-19 vaccine. Generated by immunoSEQ multiplex PCR, the TCRdb table keeps only in-frame clones and is missing some. This sample yields fewer than 130,000 clones, of which around nine tenths are seen a single time; 2.5% belongs to the top ten. Sequencing was performed on peripheral blood, taken 28 days after the second AZD1222 dose. The receptors derive from an adult who received the AZD1222 COVID-19 vaccine. CDR3s include the opening cysteine and the closing phenylalanine or tryptophan. A D gene is named only where the DNA matches it firmly.

j_gene: TRBJ2-5
d_gene: TRBD1
v_gene: TRBV29-1
CDR3aa: CSVGDRVAKTQYF

j_gene: TRBJ2-7
d_gene: NA
v_gene: TRBV27
CDR3aa: CASSLSHGTYEQYF

j_gene: TRBJ1-2
d_gene: TRBD1
v_gene: TRBV19
CDR3aa: CASRPFREGARGYTF

j_gene: TRBJ1-3
d_gene: NA
v_gene: TRBV6-5
CDR3aa: CASRTSRAVGNTIYF

j_gene: TRBJ2-4
d_gene: TRBD1
v_gene: TRBV4-1
CDR3aa: CASSQADRGYIQYF

j_gene: TRBJ2-7
d_gene: NA
v_gene: TRBV9
CDR3aa: CASSPPQRTYEQYF

j_gene: TRBJ2-6
d_gene: TRBD1
v_gene: TRBV5-1
CDR3aa: CASKGRGRSGANVLTF

j_gene: TRBJ1-1
d_gene: NA
v_gene: TRBV12-3/TRBV12-4
CDR3aa: CASSLTLLEAFF

j_gene: TRBJ1-1
d_gene: NA
v_gene: TRBV7-9
CDR3aa: CASSLVEGLQAFF

j_gene: TRBJ2-7
d_gene: NA
v_gene: TRBV14
CDR3aa: CASSQGASGVQYF

j_gene: TRBJ1-2
d_gene: NA
v_gene: TRBV2
CDR3aa: CASSVNWGRRNGYTF

j_gene: TRBJ2-3
d_gene: TRBD2
v_gene: TRBV30
CDR3aa: CAWGGNLAGTDTQYF

j_gene: TRBJ2-2
d_gene: NA
v_gene: TRBV24-1
CDR3aa: CATSDRLAGYTGELFF